This T cell receptor (beta chain) came from a study of OX40 agonist ivuxolimab in advanced cancers. To note about this clone: Its antigen is still unknown.

General observations from the study: CD4+ and CD8+ T cells in blood underwent clonal expansion by week 6 at 0.1 to 3.0 mg/kg. Mean expanded clone counts were higher in CD8+ than CD4+ T cells.

The protocol was immunoSEQ multiplex PCR, while the TCRdb copy is restricted to in-frame clones and leaves out a portion. This sample has about 23,000 clones, with about 77% found just once. Anyone with autoimmune disease history or systemic immunosuppression was excluded. Blood sampling took place at baseline, cycle 4 day 1, and cycle 7 day 1. The sequences come from CD4+ or CD8+ T cells sorted from blood, collected in a trial of the OX40 agonist ivuxolimab. The clonotype was recovered from an adult with an advanced solid tumor such as melanoma, head and neck, liver or kidney cancer.

This CDR3 reads CASSTGGTSYNEQFF. CDR3 bases: TGCGCCAGCAGCACCGGGGGGACCTCCTACAATGAGCAGTTCTTC. The rearrangement links TRBV5-1 to TRBJ2-1; 7 nucleotides agree with TRBD2. V was pared by 4 bases and J by 0 bases, with 4 bases of the junction left unmatched. Germline V CDR1 and CDR2: SGHRS, YFSETQ. The length of the CDR3 is 15 residues.